The next 29 T cell receptor beta chains were all read from a single sample in a study of patients and donors after allogeneic stem cell transplantation. One entry per CDR3 protein, called by TCRdb with MiXCR from the RT-PCR reads. This repertoire shows 900,000 to 1,000,000 distinct CDR3 sequences, under 20% found once; its top ten account for 5% to 7.5%. Material for sequencing was blood, either unsorted or a sorted T cell fraction (not recorded which). Receptors originate from a human donor who was either an allogeneic HSCT recipient or a stem cell or donor lymphocyte infusion donor (not recorded which). It is not recorded whose cells these are; they may come from a transplant donor.

As for this clonotype: This could be a read error, since a much larger clone is one nucleotide away. The chain combines TRBV9 with TRBJ1-3; D remains ambiguous. Germline CDR1 and CDR2: SGDLS and YYNGEE. With 0 bases removed from V and 0 bases from J, the gap between germline ends came to 7 bases. The CDR3 is 15 amino acids. The CDR3 DNA is TGTGCCAGCAGCGTAGAAGGACTCTCTGGAAACACCATATATTTT. It codes for CASSVEGLSGNTIYF.

This clonotype was seen a handful of times. This chain connects TRBV2 to TRBJ2-5; weak D call: TRBD2 (6 bases). The germline V gene has CDR1 SNHLY and CDR2 FYNNEI. Trimming removed 6 bases from V and 2 bases from J, with 16 bases in between. The CDR3 is made up of 15 amino acids. The CDR3 sequence is CASRASEGGQETQYF. The DNA of the CDR3 is TGTGCCAGCAGGGCTAGCGAGGGTGGTCAAGAGACCCAGTACTTC.

A few counts support this clonotype. The chain is built from TRBV20-1 and TRBJ2-7; no reliable D call. This CDR3 spans 11 amino acids. Germline CDR1 reads DFQATT; CDR2 reads SNEGSKA (reference sequence). Between the trimmed V and J ends, which lost 6 bases and 9 bases, there was a span of 15 bases. CDR3 nucleotides: TGCAGTGCCCCAGAGCTGGTTGGGCAGTACTTC. Protein: CSAPELVGQYF.

The rearrangement joins TRBV7-3 to TRBJ2-1, with D possibly TRBD2 on 6 matching bases. Trimming stripped 5 bases from V and 9 bases from J, with 11 bases between. In germline, CDR1 is SGHTA, CDR2 FQGTGA. The CDR3 spans 12 residues. The DNA of the CDR3 is TGTGCCAGCAGCAGGCCGGGGGTTGAGCAGTTCTTC. Its protein product is CASSRPGVEQFF. Full variable domain (outside the CDR3, taken from reference TRBV7-3 and TRBJ2-1): GAGVSQTPSNKVTEKGKYVELRCDPISGHTALYWYRQSLGQGPEFLIYFQGTGAADDSGLPNDRFFAVRPEGSVSTLKIQRTERGDSAVYLCASSRPGVEQFFGPGTRLTVL.

The rearrangement uses TRBV7-2 and TRBJ1-3; 9 nucleotides agree with TRBD1. V lost 7 bases, J lost 4 bases, and 5 bases stayed unmatched. The germline CDR1 and CDR2 sequences are SGHTA and FQGNSA. The CDR3 consists of 14 residues. CDR3 loop: CASKPGQGGNTIYF. The CDR3 bases are TGTGCCAGCAAGCCGGGACAGGGCGGAAACACCATATATTTT. Looking up the rest from reference TRBV7-2 and TRBJ1-3 gives the full variable domain: GAGVSQSPSNKVTEKGKDVELRCDPISGHTALYWYRQSLGQGLEFLIYFQGNSAPDKSGLPSDRFSAERTGGSVSTLTIQRTQQEDSAVYLCASKPGQGGNTIYFGEGSWLTVV.

The chain joins TRBV27 to TRBJ2-3, with a weak D call TRBD1 (5 bases). The CDR3 length is 16 residues. Germline V gene data show CDR1 as MNHEY and CDR2 as SMNVEV (reference sequence). V lost 3 bases to trimming and J lost 1 base, with 14 bases between them. In DNA form, the CDR3 reads TGTGCCAGCAGTTTTAAGGGGTACTGGGGCACAGATACGCAGTATTTT. Translating gives CASSFKGYWGTDTQYF.

J is TRBJ2-5 and V is TRBV7-3; 8 nucleotides align to TRBD2. Per the germline V gene, CDR1 is SGHTA and CDR2 is FQGTGA. The V and J ends lost 2 bases and 4 bases, in that order; junction bases with no gene match: 15. The CDR3 has 18 residues. Here the CDR3 DNA reads TGTGCCAGCAGCTTAGGACACAGAGCGGGGGTTATGGGAGAGACCCAGTACTTC. Its translation: CASSLGHRAGVMGETQYF.

This clonotype has just a few counts. The chain couples TRBV15 to TRBJ1-2, with D unclear. V dropped 0 bases and J dropped 3 bases, with 11 bases sitting between them. Germline V gene data show CDR1 as LNHNV and CDR2 as YYDKDF (reference sequence). The CDR3 sequence is 15 residues long. This chain's CDR3 is CATSRDSTWDYGYTF. The CDR3 DNA reads TGTGCCACCAGCAGAGACTCGACCTGGGACTATGGCTACACCTTC.

Only a few counts were recorded for this clonotype. V is TRBV27 and J is TRBJ2-7; 8 bases line up with TRBD1. Germline trimming cut 5 bases from V and 4 bases from J; bases unmatched to any gene: 16. The CDR3 runs to 17 residues. Germline loops: CDR1 MNHEY, CDR2 SMNVEV (reference sequence). The CDR3 DNA reads as TGTGCCAGCAGTAAACTTGGGGTGGGAGGACAGGGATACGAGCAGTACTTC. Translating gives CASSKLGVGGQGYEQYF.

The chain employs TRBV11-3 and TRBJ2-1, with no clear D. Germline V gene data show CDR1 as SGHNT and CDR2 as YENEEA. Trimming stripped 0 bases from V and 2 bases from J, with 8 bases between. The CDR3 spans 15 residues. CDR3 residues: CASSLENGPYNEQFF. CDR3 bases: TGTGCCAGCAGCTTAGAGAACGGCCCCTACAATGAGCAGTTCTTC.

This chain links TRBV12-3 or TRBV12-4 with TRBJ1-2; D possibly corresponds to TRBD1 (5 bases). This CDR3 comprises 14 residues. Trimming took off 5 bases at V and 3 bases at J, with 13 bases between the two ends. The CDR3 loop is CASSHPPQDYGYTF. CDR3 in DNA: TGTGCCAGCAGTCATCCCCCACAGGACTATGGCTACACCTTC.

In its sample, this clonotype was seen a few times. V is TRBV7-9 and J is TRBJ2-3, with D possibly being TRBD1 (5 bases). Germline CDR1 is SEHNR and CDR2 is FQNEAQ (reference sequence). V was pared by 4 bases and J by 6 bases, with 11 bases between. The CDR3 has 13 residues. The CDR3 DNA sequence: TGTGCCAGCAGCTCAGGGATTGCGGATACGCAGTATTTT. Translated: CASSSGIADTQYF.

A remark on this clonotype: The junction differs from germline at one of its ends, possibly a read error. The genes are TRBV7-2 and TRBJ1-1; D is possibly TRBD1 (6 bases). This CDR3 is 13 amino acids long. The germline V gene encodes CDR1 SGHTA and CDR2 FQGNSA. Written as DNA, the CDR3 is TGTGCCAGCAGCTTAGGGGACACTCCCTGGGGGCTCTTT. Translation: CASSLGDTPWGLF.

The chain carries TRBV7-3 and TRBJ2-2; TRBD1 matches at 8 bases. Germline V gene sequence: CDR1 SGHTA, CDR2 FQGTGA. The CDR3 is 14 residues long. J was trimmed by 6 bases and V by 5 bases; bases with no gene match: 5. The CDR3 loop reads CASSPRTGSGELFF. The DNA of the CDR3 is TGTGCCAGCAGCCCCAGGACAGGGTCCGGGGAGCTGTTTTTT.

The chain recombines TRBV12-3 or TRBV12-4 with TRBJ2-7; D perhaps matches TRBD2 (6 bases). CDR3 length: 14 residues. With 7 bases removed from V and 3 bases from J, the gap between germline ends came to 16 bases. CDR3 region: CASTAKGLSYEQYF. CDR3 coding DNA: TGTGCCAGCACCGCAAAGGGACTTAGCTACGAGCAGTACTTC.

There are many counts of this clonotype. The chain uses TRBV29-1 and TRBJ2-2, with TRBD2 as a possible D gene (7 bases). Looked up from germline, CDR1 is SQVTM and CDR2 is ANQGSEA. This CDR3 is built from 15 residues. V was cut by 7 bases and J by 6 bases, with 21 bases left in between. The CDR3 nucleotides are TGCAGCGCCGAGGGGGGGAGTGCAGCGTCCGGGGAGCTGTTTTTT. As protein: CSAEGGSAASGELFF.

The V call is TRBV10-3, the J call TRBJ2-1; 8 bases are a match to TRBD2. CDR1 and CDR2 from the germline V gene are ENHRY and SYGVKD. This CDR3 spans 15 amino acids. Trimming took 4 bases from V and 6 from J; bases not matched to a gene: 8. CDR3 in DNA: TGTGCCATCAGTGGCGACGGGGGGGCGGGCAATGAGCAGTTCTTC. This gives the protein CAISGDGGAGNEQFF.

V is TRBV7-9 and J is TRBJ2-6; the D gene is possibly TRBD2 (5 bases). The V gene lost 6 bases and the J gene lost 0 bases, with 12 bases spanning the gap. CDR1 is SEHNR and CDR2 is FQNEAQ in the germline V gene (reference sequence). There are 16 residues in the CDR3. DNA of the CDR3: TGTGCCAGCAGTCGGCCCCGGGGCTCTGGGGCCAACGTCCTGACTTTC. Amino acids: CASSRPRGSGANVLTF.

The chain couples TRBV5-6 to TRBJ2-3; D gene unclear. The V end was cut by 4 bases, the J end by 4 bases, with 10 bases between. The germline V gene encodes CDR1 SGHDT and CDR2 YYEEEE. CDR3 length: 13 amino acids. The CDR3 reads CASSASTPDTQYF. In nucleotides, the CDR3 is TGTGCCAGCAGCGCCTCAACCCCAGATACGCAGTATTTT.

This rearrangement joins TRBV6-4 to TRBJ2-3; D might be TRBD2 (6 bases). With 5 bases removed from V and 6 bases from J, the gap between germline ends came to 15 bases. Germline V CDR1 and CDR2: MRHNA, SNTAGT. This CDR3 region has 14 residues. CDR3 sequence (DNA): TGTGCCAGCAGTTCCGGGACTGTTGGGGATACGCAGTATTTT. This translates into CASSSGTVGDTQYF.

The J gene is TRBJ2-7, the V gene TRBV20-1; D is unclear. Germline lookup yields CDR1 DFQATT and CDR2 SNEGSKA (reference sequence). The CDR3 extends over 12 amino acids. Trimming took off 4 bases at V and 4 bases at J, with 11 bases between the two ends. The CDR3 reads CSAKGRVYEQYF. CDR3 nucleotide sequence: TGCAGTGCTAAGGGTCGGGTATACGAGCAGTACTTC.

CDR3 nucleotides: TGCGCCAGCAGCTTAGAGGGACCGTCAACTAATGAAAAACTGTTTTTT. This encodes CASSLEGPSTNEKLFF. This chain joins TRBV5-1 and TRBJ1-4; D is perhaps TRBD1 (5 bases). Germline CDR1 is SGHRS and CDR2 is YFSETQ. The CDR3 loop spans 16 amino acids. V lost 2 bases and J 0 bases, leaving 11 bases between the germline ends.

With respect to this clonotype: The junction departs from germline at one end; a sequencing error may be responsible. The chain uses TRBV29-1 and TRBJ2-7; no reliable D call. CDR1 is SQVTM, CDR2 ANQGSEA, per germline. The CDR3 is 13 residues long. CDR3 sequence (DNA): TGCAGCGGTGAACCCCAGCATGGGGACGAGCAGTACTTC. It encodes CSGEPQHGDEQYF.

This clonotype was found many times. In nucleotides, the CDR3 is TGCAGCGTTCTCGAATTCATGAACACTGAAGCTTTCTTT. This gives the protein CSVLEFMNTEAFF. The chain recombines TRBV29-1 with TRBJ1-1; no clear D. The CDR3 has 13 amino acids. V was cut by 5 bases and J by 0 bases, with 10 bases left in between. Germline CDR1 reads SQVTM; CDR2 reads ANQGSEA.

The chain uses TRBV12-3 or TRBV12-4 and TRBJ2-2, with D possibly being TRBD2 (5 bases). The CDR3 spans 14 residues. The V end was cut by 8 bases, the J end by 7 bases, with 17 bases between. This chain's CDR3 is CASALGWEIGELFF. CDR3 DNA sequence: TGTGCCAGCGCCCTTGGGTGGGAGATCGGGGAGCTGTTTTTT.

This clonotype was observed a few times. This CDR3 is CASSVTAEGARGYTF. CDR3 coding DNA: TGTGCCAGCAGCGTGACGGCGGAGGGGGCGCGAGGCTACACCTTC. The chain recombines TRBV3-1 with TRBJ1-2, with 7 bases fitting TRBD1. The germline V gene has CDR1 LGHDT and CDR2 YNNKEL (reference sequence). J lost 8 bases, V lost 5 bases, and 14 bases had no gene match. The CDR3 is 15 residues long.

The V gene is TRBV3-1, the J gene TRBJ2-7; D possibly corresponds to TRBD2 (5 bases). Per the germline V gene, CDR1 is LGHDT and CDR2 is YNNKEL (reference sequence). CDR3 length equals 15 residues. V was trimmed by 4 bases and J by 5 bases, leaving 18 bases between them. CDR3 coding DNA: TGTGCCAGCAGCCGATCTTATAGCGTATCCAACGAGCAGTACTTC. This translates into CASSRSYSVSNEQYF.

The genes are TRBV6-5 and TRBJ1-2, with TRBD1 as a possible D gene (6 bases). V lost 4 bases and J 5 bases, leaving 20 bases between the germline ends. This CDR3 spans 16 amino acids. In germline, CDR1 is MNHEY, CDR2 SVGAGI. This CDR3 is CASSLIRTGKAYGYTF. CDR3 nucleotide sequence: TGTGCCAGCAGTTTAATTCGTACAGGGAAAGCATATGGCTACACCTTC.

This clonotype was seen a handful of times. The V call is TRBV11-2, the J call TRBJ1-2, with D perhaps TRBD1 (6 bases). From germline, CDR1 is SGHAT and CDR2 FQNNGV. The CDR3 loop spans 12 amino acids. V was pared by 5 bases and J by 8 bases, with 12 bases between. CDR3 sequence (DNA): TGTGCCAGCAGCCGGACAGTGGGGGGCTACACCTTC. Amino acid sequence: CASSRTVGGYTF.